The 10 T cell receptor beta chains given below trace back to one sample, sequenced in a study of cytomegalovirus exposure and HLA in healthy donors (dated by TCRdb to about 2017). The library was produced with the immunoSEQ multiplex PCR assay. For the multiplex PCR, a mixture combining 60 forward primers for TCR Vbeta segments and 13 reverse primers for TCR Jbeta segments was used. In its TCRdb copy, this immuneACCESS table keeps in-frame sequences only and misses some clones. Where compared with another copy, unresolved V genes explain less than half of these, and the others have no known cause. Here the sample has 130,000 or so clones; approximately 74% occur a single time. Roughly 7% of the sample comes from the top ten. Sample: PBMCs. These receptors all come from a male donor in good health and CMV-seronegative.

This clone was detected once. V usage is TRBV4-2 and J usage is TRBJ2-5, with 12 bases fitting TRBD2. TRBJ2-7 matches the DNA end more closely, so the J call is doubtful. CDR3 length: 20 amino acids. Germline loops: CDR1 LGHNA, CDR2 YNFKEQ. DNA of the CDR3: TGTGCCAGCAGCCAAGATCCCGGGACTAGCGGGCTCGGTAGCTCCTACGAGCAGTACTTC. Its translation: CASSQDPGTSGLGSSYEQYF.

Only one count was recorded for this clone. The V call is TRBV28, the J call TRBJ2-5; 8 nucleotides agree with TRBD2. The germline gives CDR1 MDHEN, CDR2 SYDVKM. The junction had 5 bases not matched to a gene; V was cut back by 6 bases and J by 5 bases. This CDR3 has 13 amino acids. The CDR3: CASSPGGLETQYF. Here the CDR3 DNA reads TGTGCCAGCAGCCCGGGGGGGCTGGAGACCCAGTACTTC. The complete variable domain, with remaining parts taken from reference TRBV28 and TRBJ2-5, reads DVKVTQSSRYLVKRTGEKVFLECVQDMDHENMFWYRQDPGLGLRLIYFSYDVKMKEKGDIPEGYSVSREKKERFSLILESASTNQTSMYLCASSPGGLETQYFGPGTRLLVL.

The gene calls are TRBV27 and TRBJ2-1, with 8 bases aligning to TRBD2. This CDR3 region has 16 residues. V was clipped by 6 bases and J by 5 bases; unmatched bases: 12. Per the germline V gene, CDR1 is MNHEY and CDR2 is SMNVEV (reference sequence). This CDR3 reads CASRAGGRSHNNEQFF. For the CDR3, the DNA is TGTGCCAGCAGGGCGGGGGGTCGTTCGCATAACAATGAGCAGTTCTTC.

The chain is built from TRBV20-1 and TRBJ2-7; D is unresolved. Trimming shortened V by 5 bases and J by 4 bases, and 6 bases separated the two germline ends. The CDR3 totals 10 residues. Germline values: CDR1 DFQATT, CDR2 SNEGSKA (reference sequence). CDR3 sequence reads: CSAGQYEQYF. Written as DNA, the CDR3 is TGCAGTGCTGGGCAATACGAGCAGTACTTC.

V and J are TRBV28 and TRBJ2-3, with 7 bases aligning to TRBD2. The CDR3 totals 16 residues. With 3 bases clipped from V and 0 bases from J, the junction kept 6 bases outside the gene matches. CDR1 is MDHEN and CDR2 is SYDVKM in the germline V gene. Here the CDR3 DNA reads TGTGCCAGCAGTTTGTCTGGGAGGGGTAGCACAGATACGCAGTATTTT. The encoded protein is CASSLSGRGSTDTQYF.

This clone was seen a few times. The CDR3 spells CASSLVISGGAETQYF. The DNA for the CDR3 is TGTGCCAGCAGCTTGGTTATCTCAGGGGGCGCCGAGACCCAGTACTTC. The chain combines TRBV5-4 with TRBJ2-5, with 8 bases aligning to TRBD1. V was pared by 0 bases and J by 5 bases, with 9 bases of the junction left unmatched. The germline CDR1 and CDR2 sequences are SGHNT and YYREEE (reference sequence). The CDR3 extends over 16 amino acids. Full variable domain (remainder filled in from reference TRBV5-4 and TRBJ2-5): ETGVTQSPTHLIKTRGQQVTLRCSSQSGHNTVSWYQQALGQGPQFIFQYYREEENGRGNFPPRFSGLQFPNYSSELNVNALELDDSALYLCASSLVISGGAETQYFGPGTRLLVL.

This sequence joins TRBV18 and TRBJ2-1; 7 nucleotides align to TRBD2. The CDR3 sequence is 16 residues long. The junction had 6 bases not matched to a gene; V was cut back by 2 bases and J by 2 bases. In germline, CDR1 is KGHSH, CDR2 LQKENI. The CDR3 DNA is TGTGCCAGCTCACCATCCGGGACTACAACCTACAATGAGCAGTTCTTC. Translated: CASSPSGTTTYNEQFF.

The CDR3 loop is CASSSLGAMYGYTF. For the CDR3, the DNA is TGTGCCAGCAGTTCCCTGGGCGCCATGTATGGCTACACCTTC. The chain recombines TRBV27 with TRBJ1-2; D is ambiguous. V lost 4 bases to trimming and J lost 5 bases, with 14 bases between them. From germline, CDR1 is MNHEY and CDR2 SMNVEV (reference sequence). There are 14 residues in the CDR3.

This clone was recorded a few times. The chain carries TRBV9 and TRBJ2-2, with 9 positions matching TRBD2. The CDR3 contains 18 residues. In germline, CDR1 is SGDLS, CDR2 YYNGEE. V dropped 3 bases and J dropped 3; count of bases not matched to a gene: 12. This CDR3 reads CASSAKGVAGVDTGELFF. Written as DNA, the CDR3 is TGTGCCAGCAGCGCCAAGGGGGTAGCGGGAGTGGACACCGGGGAGCTGTTTTTT. The full variable domain, rest sourced from reference TRBV9 and TRBJ2-2, is DSGVTQTPKHLITATGQRVTLRCSPRSGDLSVYWYQQSLDQGLQFLIQYYNGEERAKGNILERFSAQQFPDLHSELNLSSLELGDSALYFCASSAKGVAGVDTGELFFGEGSRLTVL.

The chain is built from TRBV7-9 and TRBJ2-5; 10 bases map to TRBD2. This CDR3 has 17 amino acids. With V trimmed by 1 base and J by 5 bases, 10 bases remained unmatched. Germline V gives CDR1 SEHNR, CDR2 FQNEAQ (reference sequence). The CDR3 DNA follows: TGTGCCAGCAGCTTAGAGGCCCTAGCGGGAGTTGGGGAGACCCAGTACTTC. Translated: CASSLEALAGVGETQYF.